This passage covers 25 T cell receptor beta chains from one sample sequenced in a study of T cell repertoires in cytomegalovirus infection. TCRdb independently ran MiXCR on the reads; one entry per CDR3 protein. This sample has hundreds of thousands of distinct CDR3 sequences, with 32% found just once. Antigens of these TCRs are unknown. The source material was cultured CD8+ T cells from PBMCs, sampled from culture after CMV antigen stimulation. These receptors were obtained from a human donor in good health (CMV status not recorded). Some clones in this sample may be carry-over from other donors' samples.

In its sample, this clonotype was seen a few times. This chain uses TRBV7-6 with TRBJ2-7; TRBD1 aligns across 9 bases. Germline values: CDR1 SGHVS, CDR2 FNYEAQ. The length of the CDR3 is 15 residues. V lost 4 bases and J lost 1; bases outside the gene matches: 5. Written as DNA, the CDR3 is TGTGCCAGCAGCTCCGGGACAGGGCGATCCTACGAGCAGTACTTC. Translated, it gives CASSSGTGRSYEQYF.

The chain links TRBV6-8 to TRBJ1-2; the D gene is possibly TRBD1 (5 bases). CDR1 is MNHGY, CDR2 SAAAGT, per germline. The CDR3 is made up of 14 amino acids. CDR3 loop: CVIAPDGGNYGYTF. DNA for the CDR3: TGTGTCATCGCCCCGGACGGGGGAAACTATGGCTACACCTTC.

V usage is TRBV6-2 or TRBV6-3 and J usage is TRBJ1-1, with D perhaps TRBD1 (6 bases). This CDR3 comprises 15 residues. V was cut by 7 bases and J by 7 bases, with 22 bases left in between. Germline CDR1 is MNHEY and CDR2 is SVGEGT. The CDR3 DNA reads TGTGCCAGCACCCAAACGGTCGGGGGGCGGGTTGAAGCTTTCTTT. Protein product: CASTQTVGGRVEAFF.

The rearrangement uses TRBV9 and TRBJ1-2; unclear D gene. With 0 bases removed from V and 4 bases from J, the gap between germline ends came to 16 bases. Germline CDR1 reads SGDLS; CDR2 reads YYNGEE. The CDR3 totals 16 residues. The CDR3 sequence: CASSVDRRRNFYGYTF. CDR3 in DNA: TGTGCCAGCAGCGTAGACCGGCGGCGGAACTTCTATGGCTACACCTTC.

This clonotype appeared a single time. The rearrangement joins TRBV27 to TRBJ2-5; 9 bases are a match to TRBD1. V trimming: 3 bases; J trimming: 7 bases; junction bases outside the gene matches: 15. The CDR3 has 17 residues. From germline, CDR1 is MNHEY and CDR2 SMNVEV (reference sequence). The CDR3 is CASSLTWDRAYWRTQYF. The CDR3 bases are TGTGCCAGCAGTTTGACTTGGGACAGGGCCTATTGGAGGACCCAGTACTTC.

This clonotype was detected only a few times. The chain recombines TRBV7-6 with TRBJ2-1; D remains ambiguous. The CDR3 sequence is 12 residues long. Germline loops: CDR1 SGHVS, CDR2 FNYEAQ. Between the trimmed V and J ends, which lost 5 bases and 12 bases, there was a span of 14 bases. This chain's CDR3 is CASSLESGRQFF. For the CDR3, the DNA is TGTGCCAGCAGCCTCGAGAGTGGTCGGCAGTTCTTC.

Ten or more counts support this clonotype. The CDR3: CASSSGALGTNEKLFF. The DNA of the CDR3 is TGTGCCAGCAGCTCGGGCGCCCTAGGAACTAATGAAAAACTGTTTTTT. The chain combines TRBV7-9 with TRBJ1-4; D call uncertain. The CDR3 sequence is 16 residues long. The ends were cut back, 4 bases at V and 1 base at J, with 13 bases in the middle. Germline V gives CDR1 SEHNR, CDR2 FQNEAQ (reference sequence).

J is TRBJ1-5 and V is TRBV5-5; D gene uncertain. The germline CDR1 and CDR2 sequences are SGHKS and YYEKEE (reference sequence). CDR3 length: 15 residues. The V gene lost 2 bases and the J gene lost 0 bases, with 9 bases spanning the gap. The CDR3 bases are TGTGCCAGCAGCTTTATCGGTAATAGCAATCAGCCCCAGCATTTT. Translated: CASSFIGNSNQPQHF.

The genes are TRBV7-6 and TRBJ1-1, with 8 bases fitting TRBD1. The V gene's germline CDR1 is SGHVS and CDR2 FNYEAQ. V dropped 3 bases and J dropped 0; count of bases not matched to a gene: 12. This CDR3 has 18 amino acids. For the CDR3, the DNA is TGTGCCAGCAGCTTGGGTTTGCGACAGGGGCCGTTGAACACTGAAGCTTTCTTT. It codes for CASSLGLRQGPLNTEAFF.

The chain carries TRBV7-6 and TRBJ2-1; TRBD2 might be the D (6 bases). The ends were cut back, 6 bases at V and 3 bases at J, with 15 bases in the middle. CDR1 and CDR2 (germline): SGHVS, FNYEAQ. This CDR3 is built from 15 residues. The CDR3 region is CASSIDGRLYNEQFF. CDR3 in DNA: TGTGCCAGCAGTATTGACGGGAGACTCTACAATGAGCAGTTCTTC.

The table lists this clonotype with a few counts. The V and J genes are TRBV6-1 and TRBJ1-4; D gene unclear. The CDR3 spans 14 residues. Germline V gene data show CDR1 as MNHNS and CDR2 as SASEGT. V was pared by 7 bases and J by 0 bases, with 9 bases between. DNA for the CDR3: TGTGCCAGCAAGATGGTATCAACTAATGAAAAACTGTTTTTT. It codes for CASKMVSTNEKLFF.

The chain joins TRBV12-3 or TRBV12-4 to TRBJ1-2, with TRBD1 as a possible D gene (6 bases). The CDR3 spans 20 residues. The V and J ends lost 5 bases and 5 bases respectively, with 33 bases between them. For the CDR3, the DNA is TGTGCCAGCAGTCCCTCTTGGACAGCCATCTCCCCCCCCCACCTTTATGGCTACACCTTC. It yields the protein CASSPSWTAISPPHLYGYTF.

This sequence joins TRBV24-1 and TRBJ1-1; D may be TRBD1 (5 bases). Between the trimmed V and J ends, which lost 3 bases and 4 bases, there was a span of 8 bases. The CDR3 extends over 13 amino acids. CDR1 is KGHDR and CDR2 is SFDVKD in the germline V gene. This CDR3 is CATSDRGGTEAFF. DNA of the CDR3: TGTGCCACCAGTGATCGGGGCGGCACTGAAGCTTTCTTT.

The gene calls are TRBV20-1 and TRBJ1-1; perhaps TRBD1 as D (5 bases). V lost 2 bases to trimming and J lost 1 base, with 11 bases between them. The germline CDR1 and CDR2 sequences are DFQATT and SNEGSKA (reference sequence). This CDR3 comprises 14 residues. CDR3 region: CSARISRANTEAFF. As DNA, the CDR3 is TGCAGTGCTAGAATTTCCAGGGCGAACACTGAAGCTTTCTTT.

In this sample, this clonotype turned up a few times. The V and J genes are TRBV7-9 and TRBJ2-2, with D uncertain. V dropped 1 base and J dropped 4 bases, with 7 bases sitting between them. Germline values: CDR1 SEHNR, CDR2 FQNEAQ (reference sequence). This CDR3 comprises 14 residues. CDR3: CASSLVLSTGELFF. CDR3 in DNA: TGTGCCAGCAGCTTAGTTCTTAGCACCGGGGAGCTGTTTTTT.

This chain uses TRBV19 with TRBJ1-1, with 8 bases matching TRBD1. Trimming at V came to 10 bases and at J to 4 bases, leaving 11 bases not matched to a gene. Looked up from germline, CDR1 is LNHDA and CDR2 is SQIVND (reference sequence). The CDR3 totals 14 residues. CDR3 in amino acids: CATKGQENFTEAFF. CDR3 nucleotides: TGTGCCACTAAGGGACAGGAGAACTTCACTGAAGCTTTCTTT.

This clonotype was seen a few times. The V call is TRBV13, the J call TRBJ2-1; either TRBD1 or TRBD2 may fit D (5 bases each). Between the trimmed V and J ends, which lost 6 bases and 10 bases, there was a span of 16 bases. CDR1 and CDR2 from the germline V gene are PRHDT and FYEKMQ (reference sequence). CDR3 length: 13 residues. The CDR3 loop is CASSWIRGEEQFF. The CDR3 DNA reads TGTGCCAGCAGTTGGATACGGGGCGAAGAGCAGTTCTTC.

Only a few counts were recorded for this clonotype. This CDR3 is CASSEAPIPDTEAFF. DNA of the CDR3: TGTGCCAGCAGTGAAGCCCCAATACCAGACACTGAAGCTTTCTTT. The chain combines TRBV2 with TRBJ1-1; D call uncertain. V was trimmed by 0 bases and J by 3 bases, leaving 11 bases between them. This CDR3 spans 15 amino acids. Germline-derived CDR1 and CDR2 are SNHLY and FYNNEI. Variable domain in full (rest from reference TRBV2 and TRBJ1-1): EPEVTQTPSHQVTQMGQEVILRCVPISNHLYFYWYRQILGQKVEFLVSFYNNEISEKSEIFDDQFSVERPDGSNFTLKIRSTKLEDSAMYFCASSEAPIPDTEAFFGQGTRLTVV.

Ten or more counts support this clonotype. The chain combines TRBV6-6 with TRBJ1-1; D may be TRBD1 (5 bases). This CDR3 has 14 amino acids. V was cut by 5 bases and J by 1 base, with 11 bases left in between. Germline V gene sequence: CDR1 MNHNY, CDR2 SVGAGI (reference sequence). The DNA for the CDR3 is TGTGCCAGCAGTAACCGGGGCCCGAACACTGAAGCTTTCTTT. This codes for CASSNRGPNTEAFF.

This chain joins TRBV15 and TRBJ1-5; the D is unclear. Germline CDR1 is LNHNV and CDR2 is YYDKDF (reference sequence). This CDR3 spans 17 amino acids. V shed 6 bases and J shed 0 bases, with 18 bases lying between them. The CDR3 loop is CATSSGDSVYSNQPQHF. CDR3 nucleotides: TGTGCCACCAGTTCCGGCGACTCAGTTTATAGCAATCAGCCCCAGCATTTT. The whole variable domain, remainder taken from reference TRBV15 and TRBJ1-5, is DAMVIQNPRYQVTQFGKPVTLSCSQTLNHNVMYWYQQKSSQAPKLLFHYYDKDFNNEADTPDNFQSRRPNTSFCFLDIRSPGLGDTAMYLCATSSGDSVYSNQPQHFGDGTRLSIL.

This clonotype was detected a few times. The chain joins TRBV6-1 to TRBJ2-3; tentative D call: TRBD1 (6 bases). V lost 1 base to trimming and J lost 7 bases, with 9 bases between them. Germline V gene lookup returns CDR1 MNHNS and CDR2 SASEGT. The CDR3 has 13 residues. The CDR3 DNA sequence: TGTGCCAGCAGTGAAGGGGGGCACAATACGCAGTATTTT. Amino acid sequence: CASSEGGHNTQYF.

This rearrangement joins TRBV27 to TRBJ1-2; TRBD1 might be the D (6 bases). The CDR3 is 15 residues long. Germline CDR1 reads MNHEY; CDR2 reads SMNVEV (reference sequence). The ends were cut back, 3 bases at V and 6 bases at J, with 17 bases in the middle. This chain's CDR3 is CASSFLTSGADGYTF. As DNA, the CDR3 is TGTGCCAGCAGTTTCCTGACATCAGGGGCGGATGGCTACACCTTC.

As concerns this clonotype: A clone one base away is much larger, so this may be a read error. The chain employs TRBV7-9 and TRBJ2-6; D not certain. This CDR3 contains 14 residues. Germline CDR1 reads SEHNR; CDR2 reads FQNEAQ (reference sequence). The CDR3 DNA sequence: TGTGCCAGCAGCTTTACTTCTGGGACCAACGTCCTGACTTTC. Its translation: CASSFTSGTNVLTF.

This clonotype has just a few counts. This chain joins TRBV7-3 and TRBJ1-1; the D is unclear. Germline values: CDR1 SGHTA, CDR2 FQGTGA. Trimming took off 3 bases at V and 1 base at J, with 6 bases between the two ends. The CDR3 contains 13 residues. CDR3 sequence: CASSFTSNTEAFF. The CDR3 coding sequence is TGTGCCAGCAGCTTCACCTCGAACACTGAAGCTTTCTTT.

The chain uses TRBV6-1 and TRBJ2-5; D remains ambiguous. Trimming took off 1 base at V and 5 bases at J, with 11 bases between the two ends. Germline loops: CDR1 MNHNS, CDR2 SASEGT. This CDR3 is 14 amino acids long. The chain's CDR3 is CASSEGIIRETQYF. CDR3 bases: TGTGCCAGCAGTGAAGGGATCATACGGGAGACCCAGTACTTC.